Following are 17 T cell receptor beta chains from one sample sequenced in a study of Tregs in tolerant kidney transplant recipients. The table came from immunoSEQ multiplex PCR; TCRdb's copy has only in-frame clones and leaves some out. The sample includes nearly 95,000 clones, under 95% seen only once; the top ten take 0.35% to 0.55%. The starting material was CD4+ T cells from blood, obtained before the transplant. The receptors here all came from a human donor who received a combined kidney and bone marrow transplant.

The rearrangement links TRBV7-3 to TRBJ2-2, with TRBD1 identical over 7 bases. Germline V gene data show CDR1 as SGHTA and CDR2 as FQGTGA. The J segment lost 8 bases and the V segment lost 5 bases, leaving 17 bases of the junction unmatched. CDR3 length equals 17 residues. The DNA of the CDR3 is TGTGCCAGCAGCCGTCCCGGGTGGCAGGGGGTGTCAGGGGAGCTGTTTTTT. Amino acid sequence: CASSRPGWQGVSGELFF.

This chain connects TRBV9 to TRBJ2-1, with TRBD2 matching over 12 bases. The CDR3 has 16 amino acids. Losses at the gene ends were 4 bases for V and 9 bases for J; bases not matched to a gene: 11. Germline CDR1 reads SGDLS; CDR2 reads YYNGEE. CDR3 in amino acids: CASSPRTSGVSGEQFF. CDR3 nucleotide sequence: TGTGCCAGCAGCCCCCGGACTAGCGGGGTGAGTGGTGAGCAGTTCTTC.

The genes are TRBV5-6 and TRBJ2-3; D is uncertain. CDR3 length: 16 residues. V lost 1 base to trimming and J lost 0 bases, with 12 bases between them. Germline CDR1 and CDR2: SGHDT and YYEEEE. The CDR3 region has the DNA TGTGCCAGCAGCTTGAGTCTCAGTCTTAGCACAGATACGCAGTATTTT. Translated, it gives CASSLSLSLSTDTQYF. The variable domain in full, with the rest retrieved from reference TRBV5-6 and TRBJ2-3, is DAGVTQSPTHLIKTRGQQVTLRCSPKSGHDTVSWYQQALGQGPQFIFQYYEEEERQRGNFPDRFSGHQFPNYSSELNVNALLLGDSALYLCASSLSLSLSTDTQYFGPGTRLTVL.

The genes are TRBV7-2 and TRBJ1-2; 7 bases line up with TRBD1. Germline V gene sequence: CDR1 SGHTA, CDR2 FQGNSA. V shed 5 bases and J 2 bases; nucleotides not matched to a gene: 5. This CDR3 is 14 amino acids long. In nucleotides, the CDR3 is TGTGCCAGCAGCCCAGGGACAGACAACTATGGCTACACCTTC. Translation gives CASSPGTDNYGYTF. Together with reference TRBV7-2 and TRBJ1-2, the CDR3 gives the full variable domain: GAGVSQSPSNKVTEKGKDVELRCDPISGHTALYWYRQSLGQGLEFLIYFQGNSAPDKSGLPSDRFSAERTGGSVSTLTIQRTQQEDSAVYLCASSPGTDNYGYTFGSGTRLTVV.

This clone was picked up a small number of times. The V gene is TRBV7-8, the J gene TRBJ2-5; 8 bases are shared with TRBD2. V shed 11 bases and J 5 bases; nucleotides not matched to a gene: 10. Per the germline V gene, CDR1 is SGHVS and CDR2 is FQNEAQ. The CDR3 covers 13 residues. CDR3 nucleotides: TGTGCCTCCCGGGGGGGAGGTGGGGAGACCCAGTACTTC. It specifies CASRGGGGETQYF. Looking up the rest from reference TRBV7-8 and TRBJ2-5 gives the full variable domain: GAGVSQSPRYKVAKRGQDVALRCDPISGHVSLFWYQQALGQGPEFLTYFQNEAQLDKSGLPSDRFFAERPEGSVSTLKIQRTQQEDSAVYLCASRGGGGETQYFGPGTRLLVL.

This clone was picked up a small number of times. Written as DNA, the CDR3 is TGTGCCAGCAGCCAAGATTGGGGGGGGGTGTACTCTGGAAACACCATATATTTT. It is translated as CASSQDWGGVYSGNTIYF. The chain joins TRBV4-2 to TRBJ1-3; D may be TRBD1 (5 bases). Germline V CDR1 and CDR2: LGHNA, YNFKEQ. This CDR3 contains 18 residues. V gave up 0 bases and J gave up 0 bases, with 15 bases separating them.

The table lists this clone with a few counts. The chain couples TRBV2 to TRBJ1-1; 8 bases are a match to TRBD1. V was clipped by 11 bases and J by 8 bases; unmatched bases: 7. CDR3 size: 11 residues. Germline-derived CDR1 and CDR2 are SNHLY and FYNNEI. The CDR3 DNA reads as TGTGCCGGCCGGACAGGGACCGAAGCTTTCTTT. Translated: CAGRTGTEAFF.

The rearrangement joins TRBV7-8 to TRBJ1-2; D is possibly TRBD1 (6 bases). V lost 5 bases, J lost 2 bases, and 12 bases lay in between. The length of the CDR3 is 14 residues. Germline-derived CDR1 and CDR2 are SGHVS and FQNEAQ. As DNA, the CDR3 is TGTGCCAGCAGCAGTGACAGGACGAACTATGGCTACACCTTC. Amino acid sequence: CASSSDRTNYGYTF.

CDR3 DNA sequence: TGCGCCAGCAGCTTGGCCCTTGGGCAGTCTAGCACAGATACGCAGTATTTT. This translates into CASSLALGQSSTDTQYF. The chain combines TRBV5-1 with TRBJ2-3; D remains unclear. Trimming left V 0 bases short and J 0 bases short, with 14 bases between. Germline V gives CDR1 SGHRS, CDR2 YFSETQ. The CDR3 has 17 amino acids.

The V and J genes are TRBV5-4 and TRBJ1-2, with D possibly being TRBD1 (5 bases). The CDR3 consists of 14 residues. Germline V gene data show CDR1 as SGHNT and CDR2 as YYREEE (reference sequence). Trimming removed 0 bases from V and 3 bases from J, with 9 bases in between. This chain's CDR3 is CASSLGGTDYGYTF. The CDR3 DNA is TGTGCCAGCAGCTTGGGCGGGACGGACTATGGCTACACCTTC.

The chain combines TRBV29-1 with TRBJ2-2, with TRBD2 as a possible D gene (6 bases). The germline V gene has CDR1 SQVTM and CDR2 ANQGSEA. The CDR3 sequence is 14 residues long. The CDR3 reads CSGGVSRNTGELFF. CDR3 in DNA: TGCAGTGGCGGGGTGAGCCGGAACACCGGGGAGCTGTTTTTT.

This clone was counted a single time. The rearrangement links TRBV15 to TRBJ2-1, with 8 positions matching TRBD2. The junction had 4 bases not matched to a gene; V was cut back by 0 bases and J by 0 bases. Germline CDR1 LNHNV, CDR2 YYDKDF (reference sequence). The CDR3 has 17 residues. The CDR3 spells CATSRDLSGSSYNEQFF. CDR3 nucleotide sequence: TGTGCCACCAGCAGAGACCTCAGCGGGAGCTCCTACAATGAGCAGTTCTTC.

The rearrangement joins TRBV6-5 to TRBJ1-2, with 7 positions matching TRBD1. Trimming at V came to 6 bases and at J to 6 bases, leaving 7 bases not matched to a gene. This CDR3 region has 13 residues. Germline values: CDR1 MNHEY, CDR2 SVGAGI. The CDR3 DNA is TGTGCCAGCAGAGAGACAGGGAAACATGGCTACACCTTC. Translation gives CASRETGKHGYTF.

V and J are TRBV5-1 and TRBJ1-3; 8 bases are a match to TRBD1. J gave up 0 bases and V 5 bases, and 19 bases lay outside the gene matches. Germline CDR1 and CDR2: SGHRS and YFSETQ. CDR3 size: 20 residues. This CDR3 is CASRLKPGTGIRTSGNTIYF. CDR3 nucleotides: TGCGCCAGCAGACTTAAACCAGGGACAGGAATAAGGACCTCTGGAAACACCATATATTTT.

The genes are TRBV2 and TRBJ1-3, with 7 bases aligning to TRBD1. The V segment lost 3 bases and the J segment 4 bases; nucleotides outside the gene matches: 6. The CDR3 length is 15 residues. Germline V gene lookup returns CDR1 SNHLY and CDR2 FYNNEI. The CDR3, as DNA: TGTGCCAGCAGTGAGACAGGGTGGAGAGGAAACACCATATATTTT. Translating gives CASSETGWRGNTIYF.

The chain couples TRBV7-3 to TRBJ1-1; TRBD1 matches at 9 bases. The CDR3 consists of 16 residues. Germline V gene data show CDR1 as SGHTA and CDR2 as FQGTGA. The V and J ends lost 5 bases and 6 bases, in that order; junction bases with no gene match: 13. The CDR3 here is CASSLQGAPELAEAFF. DNA for the CDR3: TGTGCCAGCAGCCTACAGGGGGCGCCGGAATTGGCTGAAGCTTTCTTT.

The chain joins TRBV4-1 to TRBJ2-5, with TRBD2 matching over 11 bases. The CDR3 totals 19 residues. The germline V gene encodes CDR1 MGHRA and CDR2 YSYEKL. V dropped 1 base and J dropped 4; count of bases not matched to a gene: 14. CDR3 sequence reads: CASSQGSSIAGGPGETQYF. In DNA form, the CDR3 reads TGCGCCAGCAGCCAAGGATCCTCTATAGCGGGAGGGCCCGGAGAGACCCAGTACTTC.